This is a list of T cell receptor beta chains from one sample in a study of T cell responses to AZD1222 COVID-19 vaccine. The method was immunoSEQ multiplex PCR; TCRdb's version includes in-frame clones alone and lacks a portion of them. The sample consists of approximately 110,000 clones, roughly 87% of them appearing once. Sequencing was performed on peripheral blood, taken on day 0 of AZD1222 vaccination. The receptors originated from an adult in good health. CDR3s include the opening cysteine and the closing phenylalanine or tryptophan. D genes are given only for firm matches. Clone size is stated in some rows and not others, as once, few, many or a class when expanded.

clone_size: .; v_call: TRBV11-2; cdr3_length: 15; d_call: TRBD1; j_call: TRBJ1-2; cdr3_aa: CASSRPGTGRYGYTF; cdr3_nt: TGTGCCAGCAGCAGACCCGGGACAGGACGATATGGCTACACCTTC
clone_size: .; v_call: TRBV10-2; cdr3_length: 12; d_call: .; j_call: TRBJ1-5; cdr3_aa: CASSPSGQPQHF; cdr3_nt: TGCGCCAGCTCCCCCTCGGGACAGCCCCAGCATTTT
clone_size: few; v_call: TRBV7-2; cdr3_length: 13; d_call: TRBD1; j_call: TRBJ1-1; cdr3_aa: CASSWTGNTEAFF; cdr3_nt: TGTGCCAGCAGCTGGACAGGGAACACTGAAGCTTTCTTT
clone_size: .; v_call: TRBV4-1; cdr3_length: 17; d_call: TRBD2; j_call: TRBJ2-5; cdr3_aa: CASSQDRLAGGKETQYF; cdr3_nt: TGCGCCAGCAGCCAAGACCGGCTAGCGGGGGGAAAAGAGACCCAGTACTTC
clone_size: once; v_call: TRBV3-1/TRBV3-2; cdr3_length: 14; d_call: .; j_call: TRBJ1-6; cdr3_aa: CASSETRKDSPLHF; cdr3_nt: TGTGCCAGCAGCGAAACTCGGAAGGATTCACCCCTCCACTTT
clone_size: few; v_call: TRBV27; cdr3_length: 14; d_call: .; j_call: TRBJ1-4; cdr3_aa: CASSSLPGNEKLFF; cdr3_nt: TGTGCCAGCAGTTCTCTCCCGGGGAATGAAAAACTGTTTTTT
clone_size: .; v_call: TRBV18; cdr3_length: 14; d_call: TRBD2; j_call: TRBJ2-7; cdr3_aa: CASSPPGLASRQYF; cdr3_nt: TGTGCCAGCTCACCCCCTGGACTAGCATCGCGGCAGTACTTC
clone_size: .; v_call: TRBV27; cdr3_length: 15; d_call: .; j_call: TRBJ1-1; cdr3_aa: CASSPGTGMNTEAFF; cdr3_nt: TGTGCCAGCAGTCCCGGGACGGGGATGAACACTGAAGCTTTCTTT
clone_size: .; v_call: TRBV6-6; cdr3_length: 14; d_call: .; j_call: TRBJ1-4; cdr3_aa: CASSYSRLNEKLFF; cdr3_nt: TGTGCCAGCAGTTACTCGAGGCTTAATGAAAAACTGTTTTTT
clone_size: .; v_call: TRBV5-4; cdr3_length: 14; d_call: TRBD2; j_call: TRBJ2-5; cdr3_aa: CASSPAGGLETQYF; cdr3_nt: TGTGCCAGCAGCCCAGCGGGGGGCCTTGAGACCCAGTACTTC
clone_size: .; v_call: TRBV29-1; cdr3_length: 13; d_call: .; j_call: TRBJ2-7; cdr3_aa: CSVASSLSYEQYF; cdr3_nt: TGCAGCGTTGCTAGTTCCTTATCCTACGAGCAGTACTTC
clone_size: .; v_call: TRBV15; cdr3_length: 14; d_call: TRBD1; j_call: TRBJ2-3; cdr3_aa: CATSKGQGSDTQYF; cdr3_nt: TGTGCCACCAGCAAAGGACAGGGGTCAGATACGCAGTATTTT
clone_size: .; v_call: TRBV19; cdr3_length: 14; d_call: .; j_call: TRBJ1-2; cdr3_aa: CASSKGLGGYGYTF; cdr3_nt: TGTGCCAGTAGTAAGGGTCTGGGCGGCTATGGCTACACCTTC
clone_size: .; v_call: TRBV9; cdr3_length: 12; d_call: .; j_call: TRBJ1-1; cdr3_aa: CASTPGPAEAFF; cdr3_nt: TGTGCCAGCACCCCGGGTCCTGCGGAAGCTTTCTTT
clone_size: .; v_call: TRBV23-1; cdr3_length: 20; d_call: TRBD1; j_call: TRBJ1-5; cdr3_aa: CASRKPRRDRGLYSNQPQHF; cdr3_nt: TGCGCCAGCCGCAAGCCGCGGCGGGACAGGGGCCTTTATAGCAATCAGCCCCAGCATTTT
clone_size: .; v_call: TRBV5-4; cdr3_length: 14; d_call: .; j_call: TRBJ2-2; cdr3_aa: CASSSQGYTGELFF; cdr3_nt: TGTGCCAGCAGCTCACAGGGTTACACCGGGGAGCTGTTTTTT
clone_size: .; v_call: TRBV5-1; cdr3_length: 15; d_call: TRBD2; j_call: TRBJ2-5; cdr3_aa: CASSLVAGSGETQYF; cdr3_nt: TGCGCCAGCAGCTTGGTAGCGGGGTCTGGAGAGACCCAGTACTTC
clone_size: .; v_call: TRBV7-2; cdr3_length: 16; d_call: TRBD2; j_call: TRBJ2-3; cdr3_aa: CASSLAAGGLGDTQYF; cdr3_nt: TGTGCCAGCAGCTTAGCAGCGGGGGGGCTCGGAGATACGCAGTATTTT
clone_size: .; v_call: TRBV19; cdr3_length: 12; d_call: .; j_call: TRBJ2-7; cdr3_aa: CASSIGPDEQYF; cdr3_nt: TGTGCCAGTAGTATCGGACCTGACGAGCAGTACTTC
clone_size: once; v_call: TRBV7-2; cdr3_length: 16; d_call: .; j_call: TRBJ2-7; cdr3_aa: CASSSPDRPSSYEQYF; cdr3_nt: TGTGCCAGCAGCTCACCAGACAGGCCGAGCTCCTACGAGCAGTACTTC
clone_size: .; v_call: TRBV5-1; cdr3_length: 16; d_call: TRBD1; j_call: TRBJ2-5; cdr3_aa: CASSSGQGAGMETQYF; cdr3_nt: TGCGCCAGCAGCTCAGGACAGGGGGCGGGTATGGAGACCCAGTACTTC
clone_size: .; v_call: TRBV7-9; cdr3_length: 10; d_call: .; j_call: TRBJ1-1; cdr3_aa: CASSPDEAFF; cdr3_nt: TGTGCCAGCAGCCCAGATGAAGCTTTCTTT
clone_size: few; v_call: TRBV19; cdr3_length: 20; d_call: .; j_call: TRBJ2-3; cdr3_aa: CASSPLPGYLLLSSTDTQYF; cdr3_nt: TGTGCCAGTAGCCCGCTTCCAGGGTATCTCCTCTTATCTAGCACAGATACGCAGTATTTT
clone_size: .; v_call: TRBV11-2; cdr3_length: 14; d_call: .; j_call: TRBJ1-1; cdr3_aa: CASSSRTGNTEAFF; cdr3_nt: TGTGCCAGCAGCTCCCGGACGGGAAACACTGAAGCTTTCTTT
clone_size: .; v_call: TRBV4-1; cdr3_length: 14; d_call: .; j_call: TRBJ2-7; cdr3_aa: CASSQQAGTYEQYF; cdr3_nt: TGCGCCAGCAGCCAGCAAGCGGGTACCTACGAGCAGTACTTC
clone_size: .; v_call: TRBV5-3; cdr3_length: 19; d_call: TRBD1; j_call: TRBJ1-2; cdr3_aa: CARSLGEPGQASHTYGYTF; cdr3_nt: TGTGCCAGAAGTCTGGGCGAGCCGGGACAGGCCTCCCACACCTATGGCTACACCTTC
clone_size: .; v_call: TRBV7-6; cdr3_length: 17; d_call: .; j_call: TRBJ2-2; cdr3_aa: CASSLVSAGQNTGELFF; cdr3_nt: TGTGCCAGCAGCTTAGTGTCGGCAGGGCAGAACACCGGGGAGCTGTTTTTT
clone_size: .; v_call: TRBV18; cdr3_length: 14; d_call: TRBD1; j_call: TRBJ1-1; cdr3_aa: CASSTTGGNTEAFF; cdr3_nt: TGTGCCAGCTCAACGACAGGGGGGAACACTGAAGCTTTCTTT
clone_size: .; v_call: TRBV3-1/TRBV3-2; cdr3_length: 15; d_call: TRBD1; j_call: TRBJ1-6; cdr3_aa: CASSPRDRGDSPLHF; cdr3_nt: TGTGCCAGCAGCCCGAGAGACAGGGGGGATTCACCCCTCCACTTT
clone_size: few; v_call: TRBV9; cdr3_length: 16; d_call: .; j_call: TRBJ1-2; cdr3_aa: CASSVEQSSKIYGYTF; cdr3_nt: TGTGCCAGCAGCGTAGAACAATCCTCGAAGATCTATGGCTACACCTTC
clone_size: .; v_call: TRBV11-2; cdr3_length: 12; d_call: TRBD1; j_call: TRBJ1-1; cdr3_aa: CASSLTGGQAFF; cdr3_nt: TGTGCCAGCAGCTTGACAGGGGGGCAAGCTTTCTTT
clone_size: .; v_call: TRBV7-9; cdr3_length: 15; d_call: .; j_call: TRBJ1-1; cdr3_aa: CASSLRSSANTEAFF; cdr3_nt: TGTGCCAGCAGCTTACGGTCTAGCGCGAACACTGAAGCTTTCTTT
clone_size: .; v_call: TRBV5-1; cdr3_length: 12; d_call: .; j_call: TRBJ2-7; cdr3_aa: CASSLGGYEQYF; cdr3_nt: TGCGCCAGCAGCTTAGGAGGGTACGAGCAGTACTTC
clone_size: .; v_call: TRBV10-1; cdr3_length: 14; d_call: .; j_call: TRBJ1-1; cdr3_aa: CASSESPGNTEAFF; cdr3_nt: TGCGCCAGCAGTGAGTCACCCGGTAACACTGAAGCTTTCTTT
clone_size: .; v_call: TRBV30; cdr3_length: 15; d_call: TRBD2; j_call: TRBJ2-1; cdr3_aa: CAWSPGTRRFGEQFF; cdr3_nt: TGTGCCTGGAGCCCCGGGACTAGGCGGTTTGGTGAGCAGTTCTTC
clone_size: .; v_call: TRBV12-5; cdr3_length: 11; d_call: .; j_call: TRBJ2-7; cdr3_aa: CASGRDYEQYF; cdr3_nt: TGTGCTAGTGGACGAGACTACGAGCAGTACTTC
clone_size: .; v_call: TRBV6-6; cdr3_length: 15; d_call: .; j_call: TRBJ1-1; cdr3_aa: CASSYSGSANTEAFF; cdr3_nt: TGTGCCAGCAGTTACTCGGGTTCCGCGAACACTGAAGCTTTCTTT
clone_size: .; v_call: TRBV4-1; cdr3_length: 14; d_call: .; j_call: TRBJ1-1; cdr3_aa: CASSQPVRNTEAFF; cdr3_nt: TGCGCCAGCAGCCAACCGGTCCGGAACACTGAAGCTTTCTTT
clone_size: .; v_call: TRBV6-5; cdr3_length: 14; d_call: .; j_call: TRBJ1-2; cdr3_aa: CASSYEGGGYGYTF; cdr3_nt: TGTGCCAGCAGTTACGAGGGGGGTGGCTATGGCTACACCTTC
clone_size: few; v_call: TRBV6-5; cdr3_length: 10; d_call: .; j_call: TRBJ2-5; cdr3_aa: CASRTVSQYF; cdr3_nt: TGTGCCAGCAGGACCGTTTCCCAGTACTTC
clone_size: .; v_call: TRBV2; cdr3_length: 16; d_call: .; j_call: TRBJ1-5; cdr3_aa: CASSEQTGLSNQPQHF; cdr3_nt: TGTGCCAGCAGTGAACAGACAGGACTTAGCAATCAGCCCCAGCATTTT
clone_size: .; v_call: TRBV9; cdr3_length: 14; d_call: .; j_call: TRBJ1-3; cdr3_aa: CASSVESSGNTIYF; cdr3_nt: TGTGCCAGCAGCGTAGAAAGCTCTGGAAACACCATATATTTT
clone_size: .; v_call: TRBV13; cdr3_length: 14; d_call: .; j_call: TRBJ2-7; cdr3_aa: CASSLPDSPYEQYF; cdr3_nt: TGTGCCAGCAGCTTACCGGACAGTCCCTACGAGCAGTACTTC
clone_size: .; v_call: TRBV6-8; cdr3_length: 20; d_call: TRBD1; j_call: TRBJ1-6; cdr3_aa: CATKGQGKKERLSYNSPLHF; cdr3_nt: TGTGCCACGAAGGGACAGGGAAAAAAGGAAAGACTCTCCTATAATTCACCCCTCCACTTT
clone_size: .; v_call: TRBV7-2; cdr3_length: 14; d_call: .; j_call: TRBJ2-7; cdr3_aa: CASSYGAGLYEQYF; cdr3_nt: TGTGCCAGCAGCTACGGGGCAGGACTCTACGAGCAGTACTTC
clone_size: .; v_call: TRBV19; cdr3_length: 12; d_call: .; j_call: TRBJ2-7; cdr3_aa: CASSESSYEQYF; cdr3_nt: TGTGCCAGTAGTGAAAGCTCCTACGAGCAGTACTTC
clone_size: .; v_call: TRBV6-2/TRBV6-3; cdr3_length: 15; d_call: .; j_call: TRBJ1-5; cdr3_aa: CASSSSGWGNQPQHF; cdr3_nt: TGTGCCAGCAGTTCATCAGGGTGGGGCAATCAGCCCCAGCATTTT
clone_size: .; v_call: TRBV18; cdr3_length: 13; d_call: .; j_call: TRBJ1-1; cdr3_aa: CASSQGYGTEAFF; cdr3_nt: TGTGCCAGCTCGCAGGGATATGGGACTGAAGCTTTCTTT
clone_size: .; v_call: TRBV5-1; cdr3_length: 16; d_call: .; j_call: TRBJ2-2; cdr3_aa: CASSRGATSNTGELFF; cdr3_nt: TGCGCCAGCAGCCGGGGGGCGACGAGTAACACCGGGGAGCTGTTTTTT
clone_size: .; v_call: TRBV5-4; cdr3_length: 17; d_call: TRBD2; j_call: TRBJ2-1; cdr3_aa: CASSPTVLAGIYNEQFF; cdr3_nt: TGTGCCAGCAGCCCGACCGTACTAGCGGGGATTTACAATGAGCAGTTCTTC